The 9 T cell receptor beta chains below come from one sample, sequenced in a study of monozygotic twins with inflammatory bowel disease. TCRdb re-analyzed the 5' RACE reads; it lists each CDR3 protein once, without DNA. Here the sample table reports under 150,000 distinct CDR3 sequences. The specimen was blood. The receptors shown here come from a human donor with ulcerative colitis or Crohn's disease, or a healthy co-twin of an affected twin (not recorded which).

The chain recombines TRBV20-1 with TRBJ2-1; TCRdb's D gene call, TRBD2, goes unchecked for lack of DNA. Germline CDR1 DFQATT, CDR2 SNEGSKA (reference sequence). The CDR3 covers 13 residues. CDR3 region: CSATGLDSNEQFF.

J is TRBJ1-2 and V is TRBV20-1. From germline, CDR1 is DFQATT and CDR2 SNEGSKA (reference sequence). This CDR3 has 15 residues. This CDR3 reads CSARGQRRGNFGYTF.

The V and J genes are TRBV5-1 and TRBJ2-5; lacking DNA, the TRBD1 call made by TCRdb goes unchecked. The germline V gene has CDR1 SGHRS and CDR2 YFSETQ. The CDR3 has 14 residues. CDR3 amino acids: CASSKGTEQETQYF.

The chain is built from TRBV15 and TRBJ1-2; TCRdb indicates TRBD1, and absent DNA this call remains unverified. The CDR3 extends over 14 amino acids. The germline CDR1 and CDR2 sequences are LNHNV and YYDKDF (reference sequence). The CDR3 spells CATSRVPGARGYTF.

The chain employs TRBV19 and TRBJ1-5. Germline CDR1 is LNHDA and CDR2 is SQIVND (reference sequence). The CDR3 loop spans 13 amino acids. The CDR3: CAISPGGLRPQHF.

The genes are TRBV6-2 or TRBV6-3 and TRBJ1-5. The CDR3 spans 17 residues. Looked up from germline, CDR1 is MNHEY and CDR2 is SVGEGT. The CDR3 region is CASSYRLLSYSNQPQHF.

CDR3 in amino acids: CASSLGPEAFF. The chain links TRBV5-1 to TRBJ1-1. This CDR3 is built from 11 residues. Germline V gene sequence: CDR1 SGHRS, CDR2 YFSETQ.

V and J are TRBV20-1 and TRBJ1-5; TCRdb's assignment of TRBD1 cannot be checked, as there is no DNA. This CDR3 is 15 amino acids long. The germline CDR1 and CDR2 sequences are DFQATT and SNEGSKA (reference sequence). The CDR3 reads CSARDTGRSNQPQHF.

The rearrangement uses TRBV7-6 and TRBJ2-5; TCRdb outputs TRBD1, but without DNA this stays unchecked. The germline V gene encodes CDR1 SGHVS and CDR2 FNYEAQ. This CDR3 contains 16 residues. CDR3 in amino acids: CASSLGQGQAQETQYF.